Presented here are 26 T cell receptor beta chains from one specimen sequenced in a study of CD8 T cells in Susac syndrome. The authors reverse transcribed about 0.45 to 1 ug RNA with random hexamers. TCRdb reprocessed the immunoSEQ multiplex PCR reads via MiXCR and lists one record per CDR3 protein. The sample lists about 210,000 distinct CDR3 sequences, roughly 96% occurring once. Sequenced input: CD4+ T cells from PBMCs. Receptors were obtained from a human donor with multiple sclerosis.

The chain carries TRBV3-1 and TRBJ2-3; 7 bases map to TRBD1. Germline CDR1 is LGHDT and CDR2 is YNNKEL (reference sequence). J lost 3 bases, V lost 5 bases, and 8 bases had no gene match. The CDR3 loop spans 15 amino acids. CDR3 loop: CASSTTGLGTDTQYF. In DNA form, the CDR3 reads TGTGCCAGCAGCACGACAGGGCTGGGTACAGATACGCAGTATTTT.

V is TRBV25-1 and J is TRBJ2-3; 9 positions match TRBD2. Germline trimming cut 9 bases from V and 2 bases from J; bases unmatched to any gene: 9. Germline V gene data show CDR1 as MGHDK and CDR2 as SYGVNS. The CDR3 consists of 15 residues. The CDR3 region is CASGSLAGITDTQYF. In DNA form, the CDR3 reads TGTGCCAGTGGGAGCCTAGCGGGAATCACAGATACGCAGTATTTT. The variable domain in full, with the rest retrieved from reference TRBV25-1 and TRBJ2-3, is EADIYQTPRYLVIGTGKKITLECSQTMGHDKMYWYQQDPGMELHLIHYSYGVNSTEKGDLSSESTVSRIRTEHFPLTLESARPSHTSQYLCASGSLAGITDTQYFGPGTRLTVL.

V usage is TRBV29-1 and J usage is TRBJ2-7, with 7 bases lining up with TRBD1. CDR3 length: 15 amino acids. Germline CDR1 SQVTM, CDR2 ANQGSEA. The V and J ends lost 6 bases and 0 bases, in that order; junction bases with no gene match: 11. The CDR3 DNA is TGCAGCGTGGCCCCACGAGGGGACAGCTCCTACGAGCAGTACTTC. This codes for CSVAPRGDSSYEQYF.

J is TRBJ2-7 and V is TRBV15; TRBD2 aligns across 7 bases. The V gene's germline CDR1 is LNHNV and CDR2 YYDKDF (reference sequence). This CDR3 is 14 amino acids long. V lost 3 bases, J lost 4 bases, and 6 bases stayed unmatched. Here the CDR3 reads CATSRTSSGYEQYF. In DNA form, the CDR3 reads TGTGCCACCAGCAGGACTAGCTCCGGGTACGAGCAGTACTTC.

V usage is TRBV3-1 and J usage is TRBJ2-3; D is uncertain. CDR1 and CDR2 from the germline V gene are LGHDT and YNNKEL (reference sequence). The CDR3 runs to 14 residues. Trimming cost V 9 bases and J 4 bases, with 17 bases left between them. This CDR3 is CASKRSVGADTQYF. Here the CDR3 DNA reads TGTGCCAGTAAAAGGAGCGTGGGTGCAGATACGCAGTATTTT.

This clonotype was picked up one time. The chain is built from TRBV3-1 and TRBJ2-7, with D possibly matching TRBD1 (5 bases). Between the trimmed V and J ends, which lost 6 bases and 2 bases, there was a span of 17 bases. Germline lookup yields CDR1 LGHDT and CDR2 YNNKEL (reference sequence). The CDR3 is made up of 15 amino acids. CDR3 DNA: TGTGCCAGCAGTCGCCCTGGGGCAGGAACCTACGAGCAGTACTTC. Protein sequence: CASSRPGAGTYEQYF.

V usage is TRBV7-6 and J usage is TRBJ2-3; unclear D gene. V gave up 2 bases and J gave up 3 bases, with 12 bases separating them. From germline, CDR1 is SGHVS and CDR2 FNYEAQ. The CDR3 is 15 residues long. In DNA, the CDR3 is TGTGCCAGCAGCTTATATCCTCAATCTACAGATACGCAGTATTTT. Its translation: CASSLYPQSTDTQYF. The full variable domain, its missing parts supplied by reference TRBV7-6 and TRBJ2-3, is GAGVSQSPRYKVTKRGQDVALRCDPISGHVSLYWYRQALGQGPEFLTYFNYEAQQDKSGLPNDRFSAERPEGSISTLTIQRTEQRDSAMYRCASSLYPQSTDTQYFGPGTRLTVL.

The chain combines TRBV12-3 or TRBV12-4 with TRBJ2-5; 7 bases are shared with TRBD1. V was pared by 5 bases and J by 7 bases, with 10 bases of the junction left unmatched. CDR3 length: 14 residues. The DNA for the CDR3 is TGTGCCAGCAGTCCCCCGACAGGGATGGTGACCCAGTACTTC. This sequence encodes CASSPPTGMVTQYF.

The rearrangement uses TRBV12-3 or TRBV12-4 and TRBJ2-5, with D unresolved. Trimming took 2 bases from V and 1 from J, leaving 8 bases between them. CDR3 size: 14 residues. CDR3: CASSLRPSQETQYF. As DNA, the CDR3 is TGTGCCAGCAGTTTACGGCCGAGCCAAGAGACCCAGTACTTC.

The sample holds one count of this clonotype. Here the CDR3 reads CASSSGLAGSYNEQFF. CDR3 coding DNA: TGTGCCAGCAGCTCGGGACTAGCGGGGAGCTACAATGAGCAGTTCTTC. This chain connects TRBV11-1 to TRBJ2-1, with 13 bases identical to TRBD2. This CDR3 is 16 amino acids long. Germline V lookup: CDR1 SGHAT, CDR2 FQDESV (reference sequence). The ends lost 4 bases at V and 3 bases at J; junction bases unmatched: 3.

This clonotype was picked up one time. CDR3 coding DNA: TGTGCCAGCAGCCAACGAGGAGTTCGCACAGATACGCAGTATTTT. Translating gives CASSQRGVRTDTQYF. The chain carries TRBV3-1 and TRBJ2-3; no reliable D call. In germline, CDR1 is LGHDT, CDR2 YNNKEL (reference sequence). The germline V and J ends were trimmed by 2 bases and 1 base, with 10 bases remaining between them. This CDR3 has 15 amino acids.

The V and J genes are TRBV27 and TRBJ1-1; 9 bases map to TRBD1. Per the germline V gene, CDR1 is MNHEY and CDR2 is SMNVEV (reference sequence). The CDR3 consists of 17 residues. V shed 6 bases and J 1 base; nucleotides not matched to a gene: 12. The DNA for the CDR3 is TGTGCCAGCAGGCGGACCCACAAACAGGGGGCGAACACTGAAGCTTTCTTT. Translation: CASRRTHKQGANTEAFF.

This clonotype was seen a single time. The J gene is TRBJ2-3, the V gene TRBV29-1; D uncertain. V was pared by 3 bases and J by 5 bases, with 9 bases between. This CDR3 contains 12 residues. Germline CDR1 is SQVTM and CDR2 is ANQGSEA. CDR3 sequence reads: CSVDRAVDTQYF. The CDR3, as DNA: TGCAGCGTTGATCGGGCCGTAGATACGCAGTATTTT.

This rearrangement joins TRBV29-1 to TRBJ1-4; D not resolved. Germline V gene data show CDR1 as SQVTM and CDR2 as ANQGSEA. The CDR3 runs 13 residues. V gave up 5 bases and J gave up 3 bases, with 10 bases separating them. The CDR3 loop reads CSVSPNANEKLFF. CDR3 in DNA: TGCAGCGTTAGTCCCAACGCTAATGAAAAACTGTTTTTT.

The chain combines TRBV28 with TRBJ2-5, with D perhaps TRBD2 (5 bases). The V end was cut by 6 bases, the J end by 4 bases, with 18 bases between. The CDR3 runs 15 residues. The germline V gene encodes CDR1 MDHEN and CDR2 SYDVKM. The CDR3 here is CASRKRGSLRETQYF. In nucleotides, the CDR3 is TGTGCCAGCAGAAAAAGAGGGAGTTTGCGAGAGACCCAGTACTTC.

This chain uses TRBV5-6 with TRBJ1-5, with no clear D. The CDR3 consists of 13 residues. Germline assignment: CDR1 SGHDT and CDR2 YYEEEE. V shed 2 bases and J shed 4 bases, with 7 bases lying between them. CDR3 protein: CASSFELNQPQHF. CDR3 bases: TGTGCCAGCAGCTTTGAGTTGAATCAGCCCCAGCATTTT.

This rearrangement joins TRBV27 to TRBJ2-7; D gene uncertain. CDR3 length: 11 amino acids. V lost 7 bases and J lost 5, with 9 bases in between. In germline, CDR1 is MNHEY, CDR2 SMNVEV (reference sequence). The CDR3 here is CASKSKDEQYF. The CDR3 nucleotides read TGTGCCAGCAAAAGTAAGGACGAGCAGTACTTC.

The chain joins TRBV29-1 to TRBJ1-2, with D uncertain. CDR1 and CDR2 from the germline V gene are SQVTM and ANQGSEA. The CDR3 totals 12 residues. V gave up 0 bases and J gave up 2 bases, with 4 bases separating them. As DNA, the CDR3 is TGCAGCGTTGAAGACAGGAACTATGGCTACACCTTC. This codes for CSVEDRNYGYTF.

This chain links TRBV30 with TRBJ1-1; no clear D. Germline values: CDR1 GTSNPN, CDR2 SVGIG (reference sequence). The CDR3 has 12 amino acids. V was shortened by 3 bases and J by 1 base, with 6 bases between the two germline ends. The CDR3 reads CAWRATNTEAFF. The DNA of the CDR3 is TGTGCCTGGAGAGCGACGAACACTGAAGCTTTCTTT.

Points on this clonotype: A much larger clonotype is one base distant, so this may be a read error. The rearrangement uses TRBV6-1 and TRBJ2-1, with no clear D. Trimming removed 7 bases from V and 0 bases from J, with 1 base in between. In germline, CDR1 is MNHNS, CDR2 SASEGT. The CDR3 loop spans 11 amino acids. CDR3 DNA sequence: TGTGCCAGCAACTCCTACAATGAGCAGTTCTTC. This codes for CASNSYNEQFF.

This clonotype has just a few counts. V is TRBV7-3 and J is TRBJ2-7, with 7 bases matching TRBD1. Germline V lookup: CDR1 SGHTA, CDR2 FQGTGA. V shed 3 bases and J 3 bases; nucleotides not matched to a gene: 5. The CDR3 length is 14 residues. Written as DNA, the CDR3 is TGTGCCAGCAGCTTGACCCGGGACAGCTACGAGCAGTACTTC. Translation gives CASSLTRDSYEQYF.

V and J are TRBV4-1 and TRBJ1-2, with D possibly matching TRBD1 (5 bases). With 4 bases removed from V and 8 bases from J, the gap between germline ends came to 17 bases. Germline CDR1 MGHRA, CDR2 YSYEKL. This CDR3 is built from 14 residues. This CDR3 reads CASSPRDFSGGYTF. The CDR3 DNA reads TGCGCCAGCAGCCCTCGGGACTTCTCGGGAGGCTACACCTTC.

The rearrangement uses TRBV9 and TRBJ2-1; no reliable D call. The CDR3 sequence is 13 residues long. The V gene's germline CDR1 is SGDLS and CDR2 YYNGEE. The V end lost 3 bases, the J end lost 10 bases, and 14 bases lay between the germline ends. CDR3 sequence reads: CASSGGVMGEQFF. The CDR3 bases are TGTGCCAGCAGCGGTGGGGTAATGGGAGAGCAGTTCTTC.

The chain couples TRBV12-3 or TRBV12-4 to TRBJ2-7; tentatively, D is TRBD1 (5 bases). The CDR3 totals 12 residues. Trimming removed 5 bases from V and 5 bases from J, with 10 bases in between. CDR3 nucleotides: TGTGCCAGCAGTCGACAGCGCGACGAGCAGTACTTC. Amino acids: CASSRQRDEQYF.

The chain recombines TRBV29-1 with TRBJ2-7; TRBD1 is a possible D gene (6 bases). This CDR3 is 12 amino acids long. Germline assignment: CDR1 SQVTM and CDR2 ANQGSEA. V lost 4 bases and J 4 bases, leaving 11 bases between the germline ends. The chain's CDR3 is CSVARGAYEQYF. The CDR3 DNA is TGCAGCGTTGCCAGGGGCGCGTACGAGCAGTACTTC.

The V and J genes are TRBV27 and TRBJ2-6; no clear D. Trimming pared 5 bases from V and 0 bases from J, leaving 11 bases between. Per germline, CDR1 MNHEY and CDR2 SMNVEV (reference sequence). The CDR3 spans 16 residues. CDR3 amino acids: CASSITRLSGANVLTF. The CDR3 bases are TGTGCCAGCAGTATCACAAGACTCTCTGGGGCCAACGTCCTGACTTTC.